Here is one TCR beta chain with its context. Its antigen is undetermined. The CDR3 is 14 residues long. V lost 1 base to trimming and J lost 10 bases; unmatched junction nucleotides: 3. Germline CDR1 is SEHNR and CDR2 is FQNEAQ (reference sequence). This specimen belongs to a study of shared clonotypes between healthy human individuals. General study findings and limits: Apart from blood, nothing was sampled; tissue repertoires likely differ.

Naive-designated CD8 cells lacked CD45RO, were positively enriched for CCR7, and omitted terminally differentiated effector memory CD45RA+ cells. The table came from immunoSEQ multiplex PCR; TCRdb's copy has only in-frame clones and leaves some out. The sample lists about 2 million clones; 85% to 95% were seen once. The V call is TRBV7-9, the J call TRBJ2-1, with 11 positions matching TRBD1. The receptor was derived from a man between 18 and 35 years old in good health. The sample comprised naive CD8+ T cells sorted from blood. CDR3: CASSLGTGGEEQFF. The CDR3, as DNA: TGTGCCAGCAGCTTAGGGACAGGGGGCGAAGAGCAGTTCTTC.